Following are 4 T cell receptor beta chains from one sample sequenced in a study of vaccination effects on CD4 cells after COVID-19. Measured with immunoSEQ multiplex PCR; TCRdb has only the in-frame clones, and not every one. The data contain about 27,000 clones, about 83% of them singletons. Antigen-specific CD4+ T cell clonotypes were called by their expansion after viral peptide-pool culture in ViraFEST. Culture proceeded for approximately 10 days, and CD4+ T cells were then isolated. Vaccine administered to participants consisted of two doses of either BNT162b2 or mRNA-1273. The antigens of these receptors remain unknown. The sample in question was CD4+ T cells from PBMCs cultured with HCoV-NL63 spike peptides, obtained after COVID-19 vaccination. These receptors were obtained from a human donor who received a COVID-19 vaccine. Some clones in this sample may be carry-over from other donors' samples.

The chain links TRBV19 to TRBJ1-1; 7 bases map to TRBD1. In germline, CDR1 is LNHDA, CDR2 SQIVND (reference sequence). The V gene end was trimmed by 6 bases and the J gene end by 4 bases; junction bases not matched to a gene: 5. CDR3 size: 13 residues. CDR3 in DNA: TGTGCCAGTAGGAACGACAGGGTCACTGAAGCTTTCTTT. It translates to CASRNDRVTEAFF. The variable domain in full, completed from reference TRBV19 and TRBJ1-1, reads DGGITQSPKYLFRKEGQNVTLSCEQNLNHDAMYWYRQDPGQGLRLIYYSQIVNDFQKGDIAEGYSVSREKKESFPLTVTSAQKNPTAFYLCASRNDRVTEAFFGQGTRLTVV.

The chain links TRBV11-2 to TRBJ1-4; D remains unclear. CDR1 SGHAT and CDR2 FQNNGV come from the germline V gene. V was trimmed by 0 bases and J by 6 bases, leaving 14 bases between them. This CDR3 has 16 residues. The CDR3 loop is CASSLDQDLAYEKLFF. For the CDR3, the DNA is TGTGCCAGCAGCTTAGATCAGGACTTGGCGTATGAAAAACTGTTTTTT.

The V and J genes are TRBV5-1 and TRBJ2-4; tentatively, D is TRBD1 or TRBD2 (5 bases each). The CDR3 consists of 15 residues. CDR1 is SGHRS, CDR2 YFSETQ, per germline. Trimming shortened V by 2 bases and J by 5 bases, and 14 bases separated the two germline ends. This CDR3 reads CASSFGNGDQNIQYF. Written as DNA, the CDR3 is TGCGCCAGCAGCTTTGGCAACGGGGACCAAAACATTCAGTACTTC.

This chain joins TRBV3-1 (or the pseudogene TRBV3-2) and TRBJ1-1; tentatively, D is TRBD1 (5 bases). V was trimmed by 1 base and J by 4 bases, leaving 19 bases between them. Germline values: CDR1 LGHDT, CDR2 YNNKEL (reference sequence). The CDR3 has 17 amino acids. The CDR3 DNA reads as TGTGCCAGCAGCCAAGGGGGGGATGACTCCCGGGGCACTGAAGCTTTCTTT. Protein product: CASSQGGDDSRGTEAFF.